Listed below are T cell receptor beta chains from one sample, sequenced in a study of blood T cell repertoires in COVID-19. Here immunoSEQ multiplex PCR was the method, and the copy in TCRdb shows in-frame clones only, minus some. The repertoire holds around 56,000 clones, with approximately 87% as singletons. The sample comprised peripheral blood. All receptors come from a man aged 55 to 70 with active or convalescent COVID-19. CDR3s include the opening cysteine and the closing phenylalanine or tryptophan. A D gene is named only where the DNA matches it firmly. Clone size is stated in some rows and not others, as once, few, many or a class when expanded.

size	D	J	V	CDR3	DNA
.	.	TRBJ2-5	TRBV15	CATSRDMATQETQYF	TGTGCCACCAGCAGAGATATGGCCACCCAAGAGACCCAGTACTTC
medium-sized	.	TRBJ1-2	TRBV30	CASDGSFSANYGYTF	TGTGCCTCGGATGGGAGTTTTTCGGCTAACTATGGCTACACCTTC
.	TRBD1	TRBJ1-1	TRBV7-3	CASSLWTRGTEAFF	TGTGCCAGCAGCTTATGGACCAGGGGGACTGAAGCTTTCTTT
.	.	TRBJ1-1	TRBV19	CASSIARGGANTEAFF	TGTGCCAGTAGTATAGCTCGGGGAGGGGCGAACACTGAAGCTTTCTTT
.	TRBD1	TRBJ1-2	TRBV7-9	CASSLGQGVHYGYTF	TGTGCCAGCAGCTTGGGACAGGGGGTACACTATGGCTACACCTTC
.	.	TRBJ1-6	TRBV4-3	CASSRSSYNSPLHF	TGCGCCAGCAGTCGGAGCTCCTATAATTCACCCCTCCACTTT
.	.	TRBJ2-1	TRBV10-3	CAISESGGNEQFF	TGTGCCATCAGTGAGTCGGGGGGTAATGAGCAGTTCTTC
few	.	TRBJ2-1	TRBV27	CASSSFYNEQFF	TGTGCCAGCAGTTCGTTCTACAATGAGCAGTTCTTC
.	.	TRBJ1-2	TRBV29-1	CSVVRGDRGYTF	TGCAGCGTTGTTCGGGGGGATCGTGGCTACACCTTC
.	TRBD1	TRBJ2-7	TRBV2	CAIRKVGQGSYEQYF	TGTGCCATTCGGAAGGTGGGACAGGGTAGTTACGAGCAGTACTTC
.	.	TRBJ2-7	TRBV28	CASRVQGPPRTYEQYF	TGTGCCAGCAGAGTTCAGGGGCCACCCAGAACCTACGAGCAGTACTTC
.	TRBD1	TRBJ1-2	TRBV3-1/TRBV3-2	CASSQGHGTGGYGYTF	TGTGCCAGCAGCCAAGGGCACGGGACAGGGGGATATGGCTACACCTTC
once	TRBD2	TRBJ2-3	TRBV18	CASSARLADTSTDTQYF	TGTGCCAGCTCAGCTCGACTAGCGGATACTAGCACAGATACGCAGTATTTT
.	TRBD1	TRBJ1-4	TRBV25-1	CASSGHPGQGVEKLFF	TGTGCCAGCAGTGGACACCCAGGACAGGGGGTGGAAAAACTGTTTTTT
.	TRBD1	TRBJ1-2	TRBV18	CASSSGQKDNYGYTF	TGTGCCAGCTCATCGGGACAGAAGGATAACTATGGCTACACCTTC
.	TRBD1	TRBJ2-3	TRBV6-2/TRBV6-3	CASSYDRGFTDTQYF	TGTGCCAGCAGTTACGACAGGGGCTTCACAGATACGCAGTATTTT
.	TRBD1	TRBJ2-7	TRBV14	CASSQPSGQGFYEQYF	TGTGCCAGCAGCCAACCTTCGGGACAGGGCTTCTACGAGCAGTACTTC
.	.	TRBJ1-1	TRBV12-3/TRBV12-4	CAISWAEDRAFF	TGTGCCATCTCCTGGGCAGAAGATAGAGCTTTCTTT
.	TRBD2	TRBJ2-5	TRBV5-4	CASSGLAERETQYF	TGTGCCAGCAGCGGACTAGCGGAGAGAGAGACCCAGTACTTC
.	.	TRBJ1-2	TRBV5-1	CASRSGASDYGYTF	TGCGCCAGCAGAAGCGGCGCGTCTGACTATGGCTACACCTTC
.	.	TRBJ2-1	TRBV12-3/TRBV12-4	CASSFVAGEQFF	TGTGCCAGCAGTTTTGTGGCTGGTGAGCAGTTCTTC
.	.	TRBJ2-1	TRBV9	CASSVFAGADEQFF	TGTGCCAGCAGCGTCTTTGCGGGGGCCGATGAGCAGTTCTTC
.	TRBD1	TRBJ2-4	TRBV6-5	CASSGQGVKNIQYF	TGTGCCAGCAGCGGACAGGGGGTCAAAAACATTCAGTACTTC
.	.	TRBJ1-2	TRBV7-9	CASSLGGVAVPGDYGYTF	TGTGCCAGCAGCTTAGGAGGGGTGGCAGTTCCAGGGGACTATGGCTACACCTTC
once	.	TRBJ2-3	TRBV10-3	CAISKLDPTDTQYF	TGTGCCATCAGTAAACTAGATCCGACAGATACGCAGTATTTT
.	.	TRBJ2-6	TRBV5-6	CASSYRDLFVSSGANVLTF	TGTGCCAGCAGTTACAGGGACCTATTTGTATCTTCTGGGGCCAACGTCCTGACTTTC
once	.	TRBJ2-2	TRBV19	CASSDSRTTNTGELFF	TGTGCCAGTAGTGACTCGAGGACAACGAACACCGGGGAGCTGTTTTTT
.	.	TRBJ2-5	TRBV4-1	CASSQEFFVGRPAGETQYF	TGCGCCAGCAGCCAAGAATTTTTCGTAGGACGGCCGGCGGGAGAGACCCAGTACTTC
.	TRBD1	TRBJ1-2	TRBV5-1	CASSPAGGYGYTF	TGCGCCAGCAGCCCCGCAGGGGGCTATGGCTACACCTTC
.	.	TRBJ1-4	TRBV7-3	CASSLSGRGQTPLFF	TGTGCCAGCAGCTTAAGCGGCAGGGGACAAACACCACTGTTTTTT
.	TRBD1	TRBJ1-4	TRBV6-4	CASSDRPGQGRNEKLFF	TGTGCCAGCAGTGACCGCCCGGGACAGGGACGGAATGAAAAACTGTTTTTT
few	TRBD1	TRBJ1-5	TRBV7-9	CASSSYPGQGDQPQHF	TGTGCCAGCAGCTCTTACCCGGGACAGGGGGATCAGCCCCAGCATTTT
.	TRBD1	TRBJ1-1	TRBV7-6	CASSLGTGKTNTEAFF	TGTGCCAGCAGCCTGGGGACAGGGAAGACGAACACTGAAGCTTTCTTT
few	.	TRBJ1-2	TRBV5-1	CASSLEGSWGLYGYTF	TGCGCCAGCAGCTTGGAAGGCTCCTGGGGCCTCTATGGCTACACCTTC
.	.	TRBJ1-4	TRBV30	CAWSVSGTWKEKLFF	TGTGCCTGGAGTGTTTCCGGGACTTGGAAGGAAAAACTGTTTTTT
.	.	TRBJ1-5	TRBV19	CASSIRGGVQPQHF	TGTGCCAGTAGCATCCGAGGGGGTGTTCAGCCCCAGCATTTT
.	.	TRBJ1-5	TRBV5-8	CASSLITNQPQHF	TGTGCCAGCAGCTTAATAACTAATCAGCCCCAGCATTTT
.	.	TRBJ1-2	TRBV4-1	CASSQGFGSRGGYTF	TGCGCCAGCAGCCAAGGATTCGGATCCCGGGGAGGCTACACCTTC
once	TRBD2	TRBJ2-7	TRBV4-1	CASSKTSGGGSPYEQYF	TGCGCCAGCAGCAAAACTAGCGGAGGAGGGTCCCCCTACGAGCAGTACTTC
.	.	TRBJ1-5	TRBV28	CASSPPDQPQHF	TGTGCCAGCAGCCCCCCCGATCAGCCCCAGCATTTT
.	TRBD1	TRBJ2-7	TRBV29-1	CSVTGGDHEQYF	TGCAGCGTGACAGGGGGCGACCACGAGCAGTACTTC
.	.	TRBJ1-2	TRBV7-9	CASWGRAGGNYGYTF	TGTGCCAGCTGGGGCAGGGCGGGGGGTAACTATGGCTACACCTTC
.	.	TRBJ2-1	TRBV5-3	CARSLNGTPFNEQFF	TGTGCCAGAAGCTTAAACGGGACACCGTTCAATGAGCAGTTCTTC
.	TRBD1	TRBJ1-2	TRBV19	CASSSQGQGLHYGYTF	TGTGCCAGTAGTTCCCAAGGACAGGGGCTACACTATGGCTACACCTTC
.	TRBD1	TRBJ1-5	TRBV7-2	CASSLEGRQGVGLNQPQHF	TGTGCCAGCAGCTTAGAAGGACGACAGGGGGTGGGGCTCAATCAGCCCCAGCATTTT
.	TRBD1	TRBJ2-1	TRBV5-1	CASSFGQGTYEGGNEQFF	TGCGCCAGCAGCTTCGGACAGGGGACTTACGAGGGGGGCAATGAGCAGTTCTTC
.	.	TRBJ1-2	TRBV27	CASFGGGLGYGYTF	TGTGCCAGCTTCGGGGGGGGCCTCGGCTATGGCTACACCTTC
.	.	TRBJ1-3	TRBV9	CASSPRTGSGNTIYF	TGTGCCAGCAGCCCCCGGACGGGGAGTGGAAACACCATATATTTT
.	.	TRBJ2-3	TRBV3-1/TRBV3-2	CASSQESKGVTDTQYF	TGTGCCAGCAGCCAAGAGTCCAAGGGAGTGACAGATACGCAGTATTTT